This TCR beta chain was sequenced in a study of blood T cell repertoires in COVID-19 (dated by TCRdb to 2018 to 2021). Study-wide context: The collaborator samples originated in the United States, Italy and Spain and spanned the acute and convalescent phases of COVID-19. The prospective study material was composed of cDNA or gDNA derived from T cells, B-cell-depleted T cells, or PBMCs. Deeply sampled blood TCRbeta repertoires from subjects exposed to, actively infected with, or recovered from COVID-19 were included in the dataset. The repertoires were made available in a free public database intended to serve as a resource for research on the immune response to SARS-CoV-2. Samples came from the ongoing ImmuneRACE study (first 160 participants) plus 1,254 subjects from 6 global collaborators. Sample metadata almost always included a de-identified subject ID, COVID-19 status, age in years and sex. HLA class I and class II types, where available, came from metadata supplied by the sample provider rather than from assay-based typing. Study-level results and caveats: The quantity of clinical and demographic metadata differed by source and by participant and was supplied without curation.

On this clone itself: Its cognate antigen has yet to be identified. Qualities for individual bases were not recorded, and no much larger clone is one base off.

Enrolling through a virtual design, the prospective study's participants ranged in age from roughly 18 to 89 years and lived across 24 United States geographic areas. Cohort assignment in the prospective study relied on participant-reported clinical history from a screening survey and a study questionnaire. A participant counted as exposed if, within 2 weeks of entering the study, that participant had been in contact with someone who had a PCR-confirmed or clinician-diagnosed COVID-19 case. Mobile phlebotomists in the prospective study collected whole blood, serum and a nasopharyngeal or oropharyngeal swab from every participant. Over a roughly 2-month period, participants in the prospective study had the option of providing additional blood draws and questionnaires. Blood samples from the prospective study were shipped frozen or at room temperature prior to DNA extraction. TCRbeta CDR3 regions were amplified from genomic DNA by means of the immunoSEQ Assay, a bias-controlled multiplex PCR. In the original analysis: Nucleated cell counts per sample were estimated from amplification of reference gene primers within the assay. To quantify the absolute abundance of each unique TCRbeta CDR3 rearrangement, sequence reads were collapsed and filtered. For each sample, productive Simpson clonality was calculated by taking the square root of Simpson's diversity index across productive rearrangements. As stored in TCRdb, this immuneACCESS dataset retains in-frame rearrangements with V and J assigned. A fraction of the clones does not appear; measured against another copy, unresolved V genes explain less than half of the discrepancy, and the remainder lacks a known reason. V, J and clone size reflect that table, while D and trimming were determined from the DNA. The sample has roughly 430,000 clones on record, about 88% of them singletons. The ten largest make up less than 1.5% of the sample.

From the germline V gene (reference sequence), CDR1 is SEHNR and CDR2 is FQNEAQ. From the cysteine up to the phenylalanine, the CDR3 has a length of 15 residues. Only the CDR3 part of the read is kept: 45 bases, read in frame from the first base. Trimmed from V: 7 bases; trimmed from J: 9 bases; junction bases lacking a gene match: 15. This receptor was taken from a woman in her late teens or twenties who had been exposed to COVID-19. The sequence joins TRBV7-9 to TRBJ2-5; TRBD1 fits 9 bases in the junction. Sequenced: PBMCs or T cells enriched from blood (not recorded which). CDR3 protein: CASNTGTGIMKAQYF. The nucleotide sequence reads as follows: TGTGCCAGCAATACCGGGACAGGGATTATGAAGGCCCAGTACTTC.